This TCR beta chain was captured by sequencing in a study of PD-1 blockade in classical Hodgkin lymphoma. General observations from the study: Complete responders matched newly diagnosed patients in baseline diversity.

In every patient, relapse followed autologous stem cell transplantation, while exposure to brentuximab vedotin differed. CDR3 size: 17 residues. CDR1 is SGHTA, CDR2 FQGTGA, per germline. V shed 2 bases, J shed 8 bases, and the junction held 15 bases outside the gene matches. Remarks on this clone: Its antigen is unknown.

This table comes from immunoSEQ multiplex PCR, and its TCRdb copy is limited to in-frame clones, with some not included. The sample lists around 36,000 clones, 75% to 90% seen once, with 9% to 10% in the top ten. The TCR originated in a human donor with classical Hodgkin lymphoma. The chain links TRBV7-3 to TRBJ1-2; 9 bases are a match to TRBD1. This material consisted of peripheral blood mononuclear cells (PBMCs), taken at baseline. Here the CDR3 reads CASSLRTRDREKEGYTF. DNA for the CDR3: TGTGCCAGCAGCTTACGCACACGGGACAGGGAGAAGGAAGGCTACACCTTC.